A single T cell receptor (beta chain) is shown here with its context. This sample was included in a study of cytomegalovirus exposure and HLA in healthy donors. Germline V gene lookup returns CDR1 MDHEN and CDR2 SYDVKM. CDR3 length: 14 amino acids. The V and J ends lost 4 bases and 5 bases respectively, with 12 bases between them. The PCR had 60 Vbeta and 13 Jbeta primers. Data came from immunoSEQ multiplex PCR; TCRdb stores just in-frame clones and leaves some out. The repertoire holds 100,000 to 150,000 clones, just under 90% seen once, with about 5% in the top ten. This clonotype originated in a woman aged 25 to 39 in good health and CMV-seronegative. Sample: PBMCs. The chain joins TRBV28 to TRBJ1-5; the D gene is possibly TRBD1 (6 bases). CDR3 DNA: TGTGCCAGCAGTTCCCAGGGGATTTATCAGCCCCAGCATTTT. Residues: CASSSQGIYQPQHF.